The 23 T cell receptor beta chains in this list originate from one sample, sequenced in a study of blood T cell repertoires in COVID-19 (dated by TCRdb to about 2020). The library was built by means of the immunoSEQ multiplex PCR assay. TCRdb obtained this table from immuneACCESS and retained in-frame rearrangements with V and J assigned. These tables miss some clones; where compared with another copy, unresolved V genes account for less than half of the shortfall, and the remainder is unexplained. A total of about 300,000 clones appear in this sample, approximately 90% of them only once. 10% of the sample goes to the ten largest clones. Sample: PBMCs or T cells enriched from blood (not recorded which). The receptors were sampled from a young woman who had recovered from COVID-19.

The chain employs TRBV29-1 and TRBJ1-2; a possible D gene is TRBD1 (5 bases). The CDR3 runs to 13 residues. The germline gives CDR1 SQVTM, CDR2 ANQGSEA. Trimming removed 5 bases at V and 4 bases at J, with 14 bases between. The CDR3 reads CSVSPTDSYGYTF. The CDR3 bases are TGCAGCGTTTCACCTACTGACAGCTATGGCTACACCTTC.

The gene calls are TRBV19 and TRBJ2-1; 13 positions agree with TRBD2. The CDR3 covers 17 residues. V dropped 1 base and J dropped 6; count of bases not matched to a gene: 6. The germline V gene encodes CDR1 LNHDA and CDR2 SQIVND (reference sequence). CDR3 loop: CASSIGLTSGGLNEQFF. In nucleotides, the CDR3 is TGTGCCAGTAGTATAGGCCTGACTAGCGGGGGGCTCAATGAGCAGTTCTTC.

This chain uses TRBV19 with TRBJ2-1; 13 bases match TRBD2. V was pared by 8 bases and J by 8 bases, with 9 bases of the junction left unmatched. CDR1 is LNHDA and CDR2 is SQIVND in the germline V gene (reference sequence). The CDR3 is 15 residues long. The CDR3 region is CASGELAGGADEQFF. The CDR3 DNA sequence: TGTGCCAGTGGAGAACTAGCGGGAGGGGCCGATGAGCAGTTCTTC.

This clone was observed a single time. The chain joins TRBV6-5 to TRBJ2-3; 10 bases are shared with TRBD1. CDR1 is MNHEY, CDR2 SVGAGI, per germline. This CDR3 has 15 residues. V lost 6 bases and J lost 5; bases outside the gene matches: 8. The chain's CDR3 is CASSTGTGAGDTQYF. The CDR3 DNA is TGTGCCAGCAGCACCGGGACAGGGGCGGGAGATACGCAGTATTTT.

This chain joins TRBV19 and TRBJ1-2; 9 positions agree with TRBD1. Trimming removed 7 bases from V and 4 bases from J; junction bases left unmatched: 4. Germline V gene lookup returns CDR1 LNHDA and CDR2 SQIVND (reference sequence). This CDR3 spans 13 amino acids. The CDR3 loop reads CASTEQGAYGYTF. The DNA for the CDR3 is TGTGCCAGTACCGAACAGGGGGCCTATGGCTACACCTTC.

This chain joins TRBV7-3 and TRBJ1-2; possible D gene TRBD1, 5 bases. The germline V gene encodes CDR1 SGHTA and CDR2 FQGTGA. Trimming shortened V by 3 bases and J by 4 bases, and 9 bases separated the two germline ends. CDR3 length equals 13 residues. The CDR3 is CASSFQGSYGYTF. CDR3 sequence (DNA): TGTGCCAGCAGCTTCCAGGGTAGCTATGGCTACACCTTC.

V usage is TRBV5-1 and J usage is TRBJ2-1; tentative D call: TRBD1 (5 bases). The germline V gene has CDR1 SGHRS and CDR2 YFSETQ. This CDR3 comprises 14 residues. V lost 0 bases and J 9 bases, leaving 13 bases between the germline ends. The CDR3 DNA reads as TGCGCCAGCAGCTTGGCACAGGAAAATAGTGAGCAGTTCTTC. Translating gives CASSLAQENSEQFF.

The chain has TRBV19 and TRBJ1-5; 8 bases line up with TRBD1. Looked up from germline, CDR1 is LNHDA and CDR2 is SQIVND (reference sequence). The V and J ends lost 1 base and 3 bases, in that order; junction bases with no gene match: 2. The CDR3 extends over 15 amino acids. The CDR3 reads CASSIGDRTNQPQHF. The CDR3, as DNA: TGTGCCAGTAGTATAGGGGACAGGACCAATCAGCCCCAGCATTTT. The full variable domain, with the rest looked up from reference TRBV19 and TRBJ1-5, is DGGITQSPKYLFRKEGQNVTLSCEQNLNHDAMYWYRQDPGQGLRLIYYSQIVNDFQKGDIAEGYSVSREKKESFPLTVTSAQKNPTAFYLCASSIGDRTNQPQHFGDGTRLSIL.

CDR3 sequence: CASSSTGGSNQPQHF. The CDR3 nucleotides are TGTGCCAGCAGCTCGACAGGCGGTAGCAATCAGCCCCAGCATTTT. V and J are TRBV6-5 and TRBJ1-5, with TRBD1 as a possible D gene (6 bases). V gave up 6 bases and J gave up 0 bases, with 12 bases separating them. Germline V gives CDR1 MNHEY, CDR2 SVGAGI. The CDR3 totals 15 residues.

This chain joins TRBV7-9 and TRBJ2-7; 9 positions match TRBD1. Germline V lookup: CDR1 SEHNR, CDR2 FQNEAQ (reference sequence). The V gene end was trimmed by 5 bases and the J gene end by 6 bases; junction bases not matched to a gene: 14. CDR3 length: 16 residues. The CDR3 is CASSPNTGTGSIEQYF. The CDR3 nucleotides are TGTGCCAGCAGCCCTAACACCGGGACAGGGTCCATCGAGCAGTACTTC. The whole variable domain, filled in from reference TRBV7-9 and TRBJ2-7, reads DTGVSQNPRHKITKRGQNVTFRCDPISEHNRLYWYRQTLGQGPEFLTYFQNEAQLEKSRLLSDRFSAERPKGSFSTLEIQRTEQGDSAMYLCASSPNTGTGSIEQYFGPGTRLTVT.

V is TRBV11-2 and J is TRBJ1-2, with TRBD1 matching 9 bases. The CDR3 length is 14 residues. With V trimmed by 3 bases and J by 5 bases, 4 bases remained unmatched. The germline CDR1 and CDR2 sequences are SGHAT and FQNNGV. The CDR3 DNA sequence: TGTGCCAGCAGCTTCGGGACAGGGCCGTATGGCTACACCTTC. Encoded protein: CASSFGTGPYGYTF.

The CDR3 protein is CASSLGEYGTEAFF. The CDR3 DNA is TGCGCCAGCAGCTTGGGGGAGTACGGCACTGAAGCTTTCTTT. This chain links TRBV5-1 with TRBJ1-1; D uncertain. CDR3 length: 14 residues. Between the trimmed V and J ends, which lost 0 bases and 4 bases, there was a span of 10 bases. CDR1 SGHRS and CDR2 YFSETQ come from the germline V gene.

This chain joins TRBV28 and TRBJ1-5, with TRBD1 as a possible D gene (6 bases). Germline V gene sequence: CDR1 MDHEN, CDR2 SYDVKM. This CDR3 has 16 amino acids. V was shortened by 4 bases and J by 8 bases, with 21 bases between the two germline ends. The CDR3 coding sequence is TGTGCCAGCAGTTCCAACAAGGACAGCGTAAATGAGCCCCAGCATTTT. Translated, it gives CASSSNKDSVNEPQHF. The variable domain in full, completed from reference TRBV28 and TRBJ1-5, reads DVKVTQSSRYLVKRTGEKVFLECVQDMDHENMFWYRQDPGLGLRLIYFSYDVKMKEKGDIPEGYSVSREKKERFSLILESASTNQTSMYLCASSSNKDSVNEPQHFGDGTRLSIL.

The J gene is TRBJ2-1, the V gene TRBV6-5; D gene ambiguous. The germline gives CDR1 MNHEY, CDR2 SVGAGI. The CDR3 contains 15 residues. Trimming pared 2 bases from V and 0 bases from J, leaving 8 bases between. CDR3 protein: CASSYKLISYNEQFF. CDR3 nucleotide sequence: TGTGCCAGCAGTTACAAACTCATCTCCTACAATGAGCAGTTCTTC.

This sequence joins TRBV19 and TRBJ1-1; D remains unclear. Germline V gene sequence: CDR1 LNHDA, CDR2 SQIVND (reference sequence). The CDR3 covers 13 residues. V was clipped by 3 bases and J by 1 base, with 6 bases between them. CDR3 coding DNA: TGTGCCAGTAGTATCTCTCCGAACACTGAAGCTTTCTTT. This translates into CASSISPNTEAFF.

This clone has only one observation. This chain uses TRBV5-1 with TRBJ2-7; no reliable D call. The CDR3 covers 13 residues. Germline lookup yields CDR1 SGHRS and CDR2 YFSETQ. V gave up 3 bases and J gave up 5 bases, with 12 bases separating them. The CDR3 spells CASSSIPVDEQYF. DNA for the CDR3: TGCGCCAGCAGCTCCATCCCAGTCGACGAGCAGTACTTC.

This chain connects TRBV10-3 to TRBJ2-1; the match to TRBD2 covers 11 bases. The CDR3 runs to 18 residues. Germline CDR1 is ENHRY and CDR2 is SYGVKD. V shed 0 bases, J shed 6 bases, and the junction held 10 bases outside the gene matches. CDR3 bases: TGTGCCATCAGTGAGTCGGTGGACACTAGCGGGAGAGGCAATGAGCAGTTCTTC. As protein: CAISESVDTSGRGNEQFF.

The V call is TRBV10-1, the J call TRBJ2-1; D unresolved. Per the germline V gene, CDR1 is WNHNN and CDR2 is SYGVQD (reference sequence). The ends were cut back, 4 bases at V and 7 bases at J, with 11 bases in the middle. The CDR3 extends over 13 amino acids. CDR3 bases: TGCGCCAGCAGTGGAAACAGCCTGAATGAGCAGTTCTTC. This sequence encodes CASSGNSLNEQFF.

V usage is TRBV6-5 and J usage is TRBJ2-3, with D maybe TRBD2 (5 bases). Germline assignment: CDR1 MNHEY and CDR2 SVGAGI. V lost 7 bases and J lost 1, with 9 bases in between. The CDR3 runs 13 residues. The CDR3 bases are TGTGCCAGCACAAACGGGGGCACAGATACGCAGTATTTT. As protein: CASTNGGTDTQYF.

The chain recombines TRBV6-5 with TRBJ2-5, with unresolved D. The CDR3 sequence is 15 residues long. Trimming pared 6 bases from V and 1 base from J, leaving 15 bases between. CDR1 is MNHEY and CDR2 is SVGAGI in the germline V gene. The CDR3 DNA reads TGTGCCAGCAGGCTAGACCTAGGTTTCCAAGAGACCCAGTACTTC. Encoded protein: CASRLDLGFQETQYF.

This clone turned up a few times. Compared with germline, one end of the junction differs, possibly owing to a read error. The chain is built from TRBV13 and TRBJ1-2, with D maybe TRBD1 (5 bases). CDR1 and CDR2 (germline): PRHDT, FYEKMQ (reference sequence). The length of the CDR3 is 15 residues. CDR3 region: CASSLGTGGLYGYTF. In DNA, the CDR3 is TGTGCCAGCAGCCTAGGGACCGGAGGTCTTTATGGCTACACCTTC. Looking up the rest from reference TRBV13 and TRBJ1-2 gives the full variable domain: AAGVIQSPRHLIKEKRETATLKCYPIPRHDTVYWYQQGPGQDPQFLISFYEKMQSDKGSIPDRFSAQQFSDYHSELNMSSLELGDSALYFCASSLGTGGLYGYTFGSGTRLTVV.

The chain couples TRBV7-9 to TRBJ2-1; possible D gene TRBD2, 7 bases. Trimming took 8 bases from V and 5 from J, leaving 22 bases between them. Per germline, CDR1 SEHNR and CDR2 FQNEAQ (reference sequence). The CDR3 consists of 16 residues. Here the CDR3 DNA reads TGTGCCAGCGCGAGGGGGGCGGGAGTGCGGCACAATGAGCAGTTCTTC. Translating it yields CASARGAGVRHNEQFF.

The gene calls are TRBV24-1 and TRBJ1-6, with TRBD1 matching over 9 bases. V was clipped by 11 bases and J by 10 bases; unmatched bases: 2. Germline lookup yields CDR1 KGHDR and CDR2 SFDVKD. The CDR3 extends over 11 amino acids. Written as DNA, the CDR3 is TGTGCCATCACAGGGGGCTCACCCCTCCACTTT. It codes for CAITGGSPLHF.